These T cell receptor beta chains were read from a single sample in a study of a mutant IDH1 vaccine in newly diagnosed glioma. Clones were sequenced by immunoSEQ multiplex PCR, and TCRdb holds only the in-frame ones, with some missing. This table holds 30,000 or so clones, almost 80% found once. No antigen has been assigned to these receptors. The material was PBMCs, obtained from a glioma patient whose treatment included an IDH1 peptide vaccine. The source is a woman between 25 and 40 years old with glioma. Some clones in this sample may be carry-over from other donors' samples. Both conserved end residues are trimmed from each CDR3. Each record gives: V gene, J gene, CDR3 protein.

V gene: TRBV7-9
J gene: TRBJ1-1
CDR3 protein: ASSLLTGLNTEAF

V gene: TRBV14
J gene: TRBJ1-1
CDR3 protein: ASSQFDSRNTEAF

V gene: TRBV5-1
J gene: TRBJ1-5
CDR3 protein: ASSRTGDSNQPQH

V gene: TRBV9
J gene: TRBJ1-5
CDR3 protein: ASSGGVGPQH

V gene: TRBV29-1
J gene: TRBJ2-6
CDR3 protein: SVAESGANVLT

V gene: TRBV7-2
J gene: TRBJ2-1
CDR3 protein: ASSLRLAGGVGGYGEQF

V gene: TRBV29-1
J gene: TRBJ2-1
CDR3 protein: SAKQRLVGNEQF

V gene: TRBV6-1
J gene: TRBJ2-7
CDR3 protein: ASSQSRDRGNEQY

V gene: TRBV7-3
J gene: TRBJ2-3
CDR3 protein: ASTRGDPGDTQY

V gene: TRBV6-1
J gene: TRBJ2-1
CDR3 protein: ASSALAGESYEQF

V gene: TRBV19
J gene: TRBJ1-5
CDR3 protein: ASRAGSRGGTDQPQH

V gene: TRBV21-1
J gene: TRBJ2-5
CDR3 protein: ASSPPRASRIKETQY

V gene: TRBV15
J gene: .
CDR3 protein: ATSRDPGRDSYEQY

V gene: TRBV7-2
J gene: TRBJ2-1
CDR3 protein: ASSLGGPINEQF

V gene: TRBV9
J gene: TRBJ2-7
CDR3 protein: ASSVDLGTAYEQY

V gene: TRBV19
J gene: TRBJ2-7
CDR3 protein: ASSMGPATYEQY

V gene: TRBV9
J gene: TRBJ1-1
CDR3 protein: ASSDEAGFITEAF

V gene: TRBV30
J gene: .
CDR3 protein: AWSALTGAEQY

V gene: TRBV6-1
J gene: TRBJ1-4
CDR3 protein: ASSDSRGLNEKLF

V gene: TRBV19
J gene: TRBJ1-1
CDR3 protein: ATSRGGTEAF

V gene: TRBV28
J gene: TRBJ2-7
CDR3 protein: ASSLPGDSYEQY

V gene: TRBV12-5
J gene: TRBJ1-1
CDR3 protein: ASGAGTGVRNTEAF

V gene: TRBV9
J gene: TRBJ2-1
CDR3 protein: ASALASGTYNEQF

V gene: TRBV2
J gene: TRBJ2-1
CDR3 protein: ASRGDYNEQF

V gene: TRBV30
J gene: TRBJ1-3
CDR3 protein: AWATVSGNTIY

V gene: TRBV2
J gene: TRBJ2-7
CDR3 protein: ASKGDPGYEQY

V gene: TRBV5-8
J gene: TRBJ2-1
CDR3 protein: ASKVSLIYNEQF

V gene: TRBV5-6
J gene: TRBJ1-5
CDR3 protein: ASSLGNQPQH

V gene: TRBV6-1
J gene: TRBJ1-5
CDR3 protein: ASTSNQPQH

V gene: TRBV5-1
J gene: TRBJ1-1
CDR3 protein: ASSLGLPRAEAF

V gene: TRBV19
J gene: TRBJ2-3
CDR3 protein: ASTGPEDTQY

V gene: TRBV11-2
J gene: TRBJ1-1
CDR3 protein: ASSTWSRGNTEAF

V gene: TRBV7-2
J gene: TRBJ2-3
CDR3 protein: ASSQDYSSTDTQY

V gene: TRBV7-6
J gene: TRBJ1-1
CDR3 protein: ASSRPGTGVAEAF

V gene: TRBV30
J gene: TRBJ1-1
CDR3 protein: AWSSGTLLGAF

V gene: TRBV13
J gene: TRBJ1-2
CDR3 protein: ASSLEAGSYGYT

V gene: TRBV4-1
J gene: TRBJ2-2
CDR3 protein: ASSRLGAANTGELF

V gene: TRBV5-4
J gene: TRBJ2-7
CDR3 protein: ASSSLDLVEQY

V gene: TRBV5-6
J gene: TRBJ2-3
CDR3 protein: ASSPGLAGVADTQY

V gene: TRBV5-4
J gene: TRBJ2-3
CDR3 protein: ASSSLTGTSTSFAQY

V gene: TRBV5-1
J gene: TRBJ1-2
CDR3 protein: ASSPTGTGDGYT

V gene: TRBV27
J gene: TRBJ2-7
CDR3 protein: ASSIVGGYEQY

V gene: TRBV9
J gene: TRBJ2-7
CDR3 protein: ASSVDGTMDYEQY

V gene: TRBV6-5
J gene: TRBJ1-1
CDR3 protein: ASSYSETEGDTEAF

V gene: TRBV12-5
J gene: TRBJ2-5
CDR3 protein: ASGSLAGQGQETQY

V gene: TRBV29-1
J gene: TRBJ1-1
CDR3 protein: SNSRMMNTEAF

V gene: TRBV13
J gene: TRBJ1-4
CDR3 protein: ASSANRQGNEKLF

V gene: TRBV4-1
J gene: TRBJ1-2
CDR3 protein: ASSPQAGRAGDDGYT

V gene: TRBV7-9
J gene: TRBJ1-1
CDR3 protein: ATTLGPPEAF

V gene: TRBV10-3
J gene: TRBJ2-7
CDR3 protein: AISAGTDSYEQY

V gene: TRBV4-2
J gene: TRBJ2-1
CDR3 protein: ASSQEIWTSGSNEQF

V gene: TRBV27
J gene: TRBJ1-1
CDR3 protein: ASSPRMNTEAF

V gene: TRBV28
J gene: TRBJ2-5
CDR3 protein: ASSLRAETQY

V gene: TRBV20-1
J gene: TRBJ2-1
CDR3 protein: SVSSSEQF

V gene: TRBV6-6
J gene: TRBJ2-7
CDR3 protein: ASSYSGFSDYEQY